Only a few counts were recorded for the clone carrying this T cell receptor (beta chain). In the source study's methods: By means of reference gene primer amplification, nucleated cell counts were estimated. Clones were read by immunoSEQ multiplex PCR, and TCRdb kept only the in-frame ones, dropping some. That table gives V, J and clone size, and the DNA gave D and trimming. The sample includes 300,000 to 400,000 clones, about 86% seen only once; the top ten take around 4.2%. The CDR3 runs 15 residues. CDR1 is MNHEY and CDR2 is SMNVEV in the germline V gene (reference sequence). V lost 3 bases to trimming and J lost 10 bases, with 16 bases between them. The data stem from a study of blood T cell repertoires in COVID-19.

The clonotype was recovered from a woman in her 40s with acute COVID-19. The rearrangement uses TRBV27 and TRBJ1-6, with D maybe TRBD1 (6 bases). Sequenced: PBMCs or T cells enriched from blood (not recorded which). The CDR3 DNA follows: TGTGCCAGCAGTTTCCGCCGGGAGGGGGAGTCACCCCTCCACTTT. Its translation is CASSFRREGESPLHF.